The rows below give T cell receptor beta chains drawn from one sample of a study of T-cell reconstitution after alpha-beta-depleted transplantation in children. TCRdb redid the calling of the PCR reads with MiXCR, one entry per CDR3 protein. The table lists hundreds of thousands of distinct CDR3 sequences, roughly 17% of them singletons. The source material was PBMCs from the stem cell graft donor, sampled from the stem cell graft. The receptor set was obtained from a human donor who donated a stem cell graft to a child with acute myeloid leukemia. Each CDR3 is given with its conserved first and last residue. Fields, in order: V gene, clone size, J gene, D gene, CDR3 DNA, CDR3 protein. D genes are given only for firm matches. Rows may omit the clone size; those that give it use once, few, many or a size class.

TRBV20-1	NA	TRBJ2-1	TRBD1	TGCAGTGCTAGGATAGGGACAGGGGGTATCAATGAGCAGTTCTTC	CSARIGTGGINEQFF
TRBV2	few	TRBJ2-2	NA	TGTGCCAGCAGTGCCAGTTCGGGGGAGCTGTTTTTT	CASSASSGELFF
TRBV20-1	NA	TRBJ2-1	TRBD2	TGCAGTGCTAGCAATAGCGGGGGGGCAAATGAGCAGTTCTTC	CSASNSGGANEQFF
TRBV4-2	NA	TRBJ1-4	NA	TGTGCCAGCAGCCCCGGGAGCCCTGAAAAACTGTTTTTT	CASSPGSPEKLFF
TRBV5-1	many	TRBJ1-6	NA	TGCGCCAGCAGCTTGGACAGGTCTTCACCCCTCCACTTT	CASSLDRSSPLHF
TRBV20-1	many	TRBJ2-1	NA	TGCAGTGCTAGAGAGGTCCACCCTTCACTTTACAATGAGCAGTTCTTC	CSAREVHPSLYNEQFF
TRBV12-3/TRBV12-4	NA	TRBJ2-3	NA	TGTGCCAGCAGCTACAGGCGAGGAGATACGCAGTATTTT	CASSYRRGDTQYF
TRBV20-1	many	TRBJ1-2	NA	TGCAGTGCTAGTCTACAGGGAGTGAGCGTCTATGGCTACACCTTC	CSASLQGVSVYGYTF
TRBV10-3	NA	TRBJ2-1	TRBD1	TGTGCCATCAGTGAGCCTCTGGACAGGGTGAGCAATGAGCAGTTCTTC	CAISEPLDRVSNEQFF
TRBV3-1	NA	TRBJ2-7	NA	TGTGCCAGCAGCCAAGGACTTTCTCACTCCTACGAGCAGTACTTC	CASSQGLSHSYEQYF
TRBV7-2	few	TRBJ1-1	NA	TGTGCCAGCAGCTTAGCGCTCAGCGAAGCTTTCTTT	CASSLALSEAFF
TRBV7-2	many	TRBJ1-6	TRBD1	TGTGCCAGCAGCCCGGGGACAGGGGGACCCCTCCACTTT	CASSPGTGGPLHF
TRBV20-1	many	TRBJ2-1	TRBD2	TGCAGTGCTAACCCGCTAGCGGGGAACTACAATGAGCAGTTCTTC	CSANPLAGNYNEQFF
TRBV20-1	many	TRBJ1-5	NA	TGCAGTGCTAGAGATCAGCATAGCAATCAGCCCCAGCATTTT	CSARDQHSNQPQHF
TRBV20-1	NA	TRBJ2-3	TRBD2	TGCAGTGCTAGTAGACCTAGCGGGGGGGATAAGGATACGCAGTATTTT	CSASRPSGGDKDTQYF
TRBV7-9	NA	TRBJ1-5	NA	TGTGCCAGCAGCTACGATCATGCGAGCAATCAGCCCCAGCATTTT	CASSYDHASNQPQHF
TRBV7-6	many	TRBJ1-2	TRBD1	TGTGCCAGCAGCCTAAGACAGGGCAGTGGCTACACCTTC	CASSLRQGSGYTF
TRBV28	NA	TRBJ2-3	TRBD2	TGTGCCAGCAGTCCCCCGGGAGGTCGGGATACGCAGTATTTT	CASSPPGGRDTQYF
TRBV12-3/TRBV12-4	few	TRBJ2-3	NA	TGTGCCAGCAGTCCGGTCGAACTCAGCACAGATACGCAGTATTTT	CASSPVELSTDTQYF
TRBV5-1	few	TRBJ2-5	NA	TGCGCCAGCAGCCCGACGAAGGGTCTAGAAGAGACCCAGTACTTC	CASSPTKGLEETQYF
TRBV13	NA	TRBJ2-7	TRBD2	TGTGCCAGCAGCCAAGCATGGGGCGGGGGCTACGAGCAGTACTTC	CASSQAWGGGYEQYF
TRBV6-5	many	TRBJ1-1	NA	TGTGCCAGCAGTTACGGCGGTGCGAACACTGAAGCTTTCTTT	CASSYGGANTEAFF
TRBV5-1	NA	TRBJ2-3	NA	TGCGCCACCGCTCCCTCGGGACTTACCGGATCGGGTACGCAGTATTTT	CATAPSGLTGSGTQYF
TRBV6-5	many	TRBJ2-1	NA	TGTGCCAGCATAGACCTGGGACATGAGCAGTTCTTC	CASIDLGHEQFF
TRBV15	few	TRBJ1-2	TRBD1	TGTGCCACCAGCAGCCTCAGAAGACAGGGGCCCCTTGGCTACACCTTC	CATSSLRRQGPLGYTF
TRBV12-3/TRBV12-4	many	TRBJ1-2	NA	TGTGCCAGCAGCCTCAGAAGGGAGCACTATGGCTACACCTTC	CASSLRREHYGYTF
TRBV20-1	many	TRBJ2-2	NA	TGCAGTGCTAGAGATTCGCAGGCAGGCGGGGAGCTGTTTTTT	CSARDSQAGGELFF
TRBV12-3/TRBV12-4	many	TRBJ2-1	TRBD2	TGTGCCAGCACCCGTCCGTTAGCGGGGGGGCTTGGTGAGCAGTTCTTC	CASTRPLAGGLGEQFF
TRBV10-2	NA	TRBJ2-1	TRBD1	TGCGCCAGTTACACCGGGACAGGGAACAATGAGCAGTTCTTC	CASYTGTGNNEQFF
TRBV4-3	many	TRBJ1-2	TRBD1	TGCGCCAGCAGCCCGGACAGGATAAACTACGGCTACACCTTC	CASSPDRINYGYTF
TRBV5-1	NA	TRBJ2-7	TRBD2	TGCGCCAGCAGCTTGGGACCGGGACTAACCTACGAGCAGTACTTC	CASSLGPGLTYEQYF
TRBV5-1	NA	TRBJ2-1	TRBD1	TGCGCCAGCAGCCCTGGGACAGGGGGCATCTCCTACAATGAGCAGTTCTTC	CASSPGTGGISYNEQFF
TRBV5-1	many	TRBJ2-1	NA	TGCGCCAGCAGCGTGGACATTTACAATGAGCAGTTCTTC	CASSVDIYNEQFF
TRBV20-1	NA	TRBJ2-7	NA	TGCAGTGCTAGGCCGGGGGCGGGGGCCCCTCTCCACGAGCAGTACTTC	CSARPGAGAPLHEQYF
TRBV5-5	NA	TRBJ2-2	NA	TGTGCCAGCAGCTTGGGCCCCGTGGGGGGCTCGGAAACCGGGGAGCTGTTTTTT	CASSLGPVGGSETGELFF
TRBV20-1	many	TRBJ1-5	NA	TGCAGTGCACTCATTGGGCAGGCGAATCAGCCCCAGCATTTT	CSALIGQANQPQHF
TRBV5-5	many	TRBJ1-4	NA	TGTGCCAGCAGCTTCCTTGACGGAGCAACTAATGAAAAACTGTTTTTT	CASSFLDGATNEKLFF
TRBV20-1	many	TRBJ1-1	NA	TGCAGTGCTAGAGATCGGGTAGGGGGCACTGAAGCTTTCTTT	CSARDRVGGTEAFF
TRBV7-2	many	TRBJ2-1	NA	TGTGCCAGCAGCGTTCCGGACAATGAGCAGTTCTTC	CASSVPDNEQFF
TRBV25-1	few	TRBJ2-7	NA	TGTGCCAGCAGTGGCGCACTGCTGGCAGGTACTTCTTACGAGCAGTACTTC	CASSGALLAGTSYEQYF
TRBV7-2	few	TRBJ2-5	TRBD2	TGTGCCAGCAGCTTTCTCCCCCCGGGACTACAAGAGACCCAGTACTTC	CASSFLPPGLQETQYF
TRBV5-1	many	TRBJ2-5	TRBD1	TGCGCCAGCAGCCGTCGGACAGGGGGAGAGGAGACCCAGTACTTC	CASSRRTGGEETQYF